A single sample is the source of the 27 T cell receptor beta chains below, sequenced in a study of identical twins. One entry per CDR3 protein results from TCRdb running MiXCR on the 5' RACE reads. The sample consists of 400,000 to 550,000 distinct CDR3 sequences, 24% of them appearing once. The sample also formed part of further work on T cells expressing NK-cell markers.

The sequencing input was CD4+ T cells sorted from blood. Every receptor here comes from a woman between 18 and 29 years old in good health.

V is TRBV7-8 and J is TRBJ2-1; the D call may be TRBD1 or TRBD2 (5 bases each). CDR3 length: 14 amino acids. The V end lost 8 bases, the J end lost 8 bases, and 19 bases lay between the germline ends. Looked up from germline, CDR1 is SGHVS and CDR2 is FQNEAQ. The DNA for the CDR3 is TGTGCCAGCCAGGTTATGGCCCTGGGGGATGAGCAGTTCTTC. Protein: CASQVMALGDEQFF.

The chain joins TRBV27 to TRBJ2-4; the D is unclear. This CDR3 comprises 14 residues. Germline loops: CDR1 MNHEY, CDR2 SMNVEV (reference sequence). Trimming pared 5 bases from V and 4 bases from J, leaving 12 bases between. This CDR3 reads CASSDPVKKNIQYF. CDR3 nucleotides: TGTGCCAGCAGTGATCCAGTTAAGAAAAACATTCAGTACTTC.

In its sample, this clonotype was seen many times. The chain combines TRBV12-3 or TRBV12-4 with TRBJ2-1, with TRBD2 identical over 12 bases. This CDR3 is 15 amino acids long. V was clipped by 0 bases and J by 7 bases; unmatched bases: 1. The CDR3 DNA follows: TGTGCCAGCAGTTTAGCGACTAGCGGGAGTAATGAGCAGTTCTTC. This codes for CASSLATSGSNEQFF.

This clonotype was detected only a few times. The chain couples TRBV12-3 or TRBV12-4 to TRBJ1-2; D gene unclear. This CDR3 has 11 residues. Trimming took 6 bases from V and 8 from J, leaving 10 bases between them. In nucleotides, the CDR3 is TGTGCCAGCAGGGGGAGTGCGGGCTACACCTTC. Translation: CASRGSAGYTF.

This clonotype has a handful of counts. This chain connects TRBV6-5 to TRBJ2-7; TRBD2 matches at 8 bases. This CDR3 contains 19 residues. The V gene's germline CDR1 is MNHEY and CDR2 SVGAGI. The J segment lost 3 bases and the V segment lost 0 bases, leaving 16 bases of the junction unmatched. The CDR3 here is CASSYSAAGRGAQSYEQYF. CDR3 nucleotides: TGTGCCAGCAGTTACTCGGCGGCTGGGCGGGGGGCCCAAAGCTACGAGCAGTACTTC.

The chain carries TRBV6-2 or TRBV6-3 and TRBJ2-2; TRBD2 matches 7 bases. V lost 8 bases to trimming and J lost 7 bases; unmatched junction nucleotides: 13. The CDR3 sequence is 15 residues long. Germline values: CDR1 MNHEY, CDR2 SVGEGT. CDR3 amino acids: CASLGALARGGELFF. DNA of the CDR3: TGTGCCAGCTTAGGTGCACTAGCGCGTGGCGGGGAGCTGTTTTTT.

The J gene is TRBJ2-4, the V gene TRBV5-1, with D possibly being TRBD1 (5 bases). The ends were cut back, 0 bases at V and 3 bases at J, with 13 bases in the middle. Germline V CDR1 and CDR2: SGHRS, YFSETQ. The CDR3 spans 16 residues. Written as DNA, the CDR3 is TGCGCCAGCAGCTTGGGACAGTCCTTTGGCAAAAACATTCAGTACTTC. Translating it yields CASSLGQSFGKNIQYF.

This clonotype was counted only a few times. The V and J genes are TRBV7-2 and TRBJ2-2; D perhaps matches TRBD1 (5 bases). V dropped 5 bases and J dropped 7 bases, with 8 bases sitting between them. This CDR3 region has 12 residues. Germline V gives CDR1 SGHTA, CDR2 FQGNSA. CDR3 bases: TGTGCCAGCAGCCAGGGTTACGGGGAGCTGTTTTTT. This codes for CASSQGYGELFF.

There are a few counts of this clonotype. The CDR3: CASSYGGGTRRETQYF. The DNA of the CDR3 is TGTGCCAGCAGTTACGGCGGGGGCACCCGCCGGGAGACCCAGTACTTC. The chain employs TRBV6-2 or TRBV6-3 and TRBJ2-5; tentative D call: TRBD2 (7 bases). CDR3 length equals 16 residues. Germline values: CDR1 MNHEY, CDR2 SVGEGT. Trimming cost V 2 bases and J 5 bases, with 18 bases left between them.

This clonotype turned up a few times. The V gene is TRBV5-1, the J gene TRBJ2-3; D is unresolved. The V and J ends lost 1 base and 2 bases respectively, with 8 bases between them. Germline loops: CDR1 SGHRS, CDR2 YFSETQ. The CDR3 runs to 14 residues. CDR3 DNA sequence: TGCGCCAGCAGCTTGTGGGAATTCACAGATACGCAGTATTTT. Its protein product is CASSLWEFTDTQYF.

This clonotype showed up just a few times. The CDR3 sequence is CASRGVYTRSYF. CDR3 DNA: TGTGCCAGCAGGGGGGTTTATACAAGGTCGTACTTC. This sequence joins TRBV12-3 or TRBV12-4 and TRBJ2-7; D might be TRBD1 or TRBD2, each matching 5 bases. This CDR3 has 12 amino acids. The V gene lost 6 bases and the J gene lost 12 bases, with 18 bases spanning the gap.

This chain connects TRBV7-2 to TRBJ2-1; unclear D gene. CDR1 is SGHTA and CDR2 is FQGNSA in the germline V gene. V lost 5 bases and J 7 bases, leaving 15 bases between the germline ends. This CDR3 is built from 14 residues. Here the CDR3 reads CASSHSIVGNEQFF. In DNA form, the CDR3 reads TGTGCCAGCAGCCACTCGATAGTGGGTAATGAGCAGTTCTTC.

The chain uses TRBV4-1 and TRBJ2-1, with TRBD2 as a possible D gene (6 bases). CDR1 and CDR2 from the germline V gene are MGHRA and YSYEKL. The germline V and J ends were trimmed by 0 bases and 3 bases, with 15 bases remaining between them. This CDR3 has 17 residues. The CDR3 DNA follows: TGCGCCAGCAGCCAAGAAGGGTTCCGGGGAGGCTACAATGAGCAGTTCTTC. Encoded protein: CASSQEGFRGGYNEQFF.

This clonotype was seen many times. The chain couples TRBV12-3 or TRBV12-4 to TRBJ2-3; D remains unclear. The length of the CDR3 is 15 residues. Trimming pared 5 bases from V and 1 base from J, leaving 13 bases between. Written as DNA, the CDR3 is TGTGCCAGCAGTCAAACACTATTCGGCACAGATACGCAGTATTTT. Translation: CASSQTLFGTDTQYF.

This clonotype has just a few counts. The CDR3 nucleotides are TGTGCCAGCTCGACTAGCGGGAGGGGTAGTACGCAGTATTTT. Its translation: CASSTSGRGSTQYF. The genes are TRBV12-3 or TRBV12-4 and TRBJ2-3; 14 bases align to TRBD2. The CDR3 has 14 amino acids. J gave up 8 bases and V 8 bases, and 6 bases lay outside the gene matches.

This chain links TRBV6-5 with TRBJ2-1; maybe TRBD1 (5 bases). Trimming pared 0 bases from V and 3 bases from J, leaving 12 bases between. Germline V gene lookup returns CDR1 MNHEY and CDR2 SVGAGI. CDR3 length: 16 amino acids. The CDR3 sequence is CASSYSPRVGYNEQFF. As DNA, the CDR3 is TGTGCCAGCAGTTACTCGCCCAGGGTGGGCTACAATGAGCAGTTCTTC.

J is TRBJ1-1 and V is TRBV24-1; 7 nucleotides line up with TRBD1. The germline V gene has CDR1 KGHDR and CDR2 SFDVKD. This CDR3 has 16 amino acids. Trimming at V came to 7 bases and at J to 0 bases, leaving 10 bases not matched to a gene. The CDR3 DNA reads TGTGCCACCAGACCTGAGAACGGGACAGTGAACACTGAAGCTTTCTTT. Protein product: CATRPENGTVNTEAFF.

The gene calls are TRBV4-3 and TRBJ1-5, with D uncertain. This CDR3 contains 14 residues. V lost 7 bases, J lost 2 bases, and 12 bases lay in between. Per the germline V gene, CDR1 is LGHNA and CDR2 is YSLEER. The CDR3 DNA sequence: TGCGCCAGCACCTCGAGGGTGGGCAATCAGCCCCAGCATTTT. Encoded protein: CASTSRVGNQPQHF.

The V call is TRBV5-1, the J call TRBJ2-7; 7 bases align to TRBD1. Germline V CDR1 and CDR2: SGHRS, YFSETQ. J gave up 4 bases and V 4 bases, and 8 bases lay outside the gene matches. The CDR3 extends over 14 amino acids. The CDR3 region has the DNA TGCGCCAGCAGCAACCGGGACAGACAATACGAGCAGTACTTC. This sequence encodes CASSNRDRQYEQYF.

This clonotype came up a few times. V gene TRBV24-1 combines with J gene TRBJ2-1; 11 bases are shared with TRBD1. After removal of 7 bases from V and 7 bases from J, the junction contained 5 bases not matched to a gene. This CDR3 has 14 residues. Germline values: CDR1 KGHDR, CDR2 SFDVKD. CDR3 loop: CATSRTGGTNEQFF. DNA of the CDR3: TGTGCCACCAGCCGGACAGGGGGCACGAATGAGCAGTTCTTC.

This clonotype was seen at least ten times. The J gene is TRBJ2-5, the V gene TRBV6-5, with 9 bases that match TRBD1. The CDR3 is 16 amino acids. CDR1 is MNHEY and CDR2 is SVGAGI in the germline V gene. The J segment lost 5 bases and the V segment lost 2 bases, leaving 9 bases of the junction unmatched. The CDR3 here is CASSYRTDRGGETQYF. For the CDR3, the DNA is TGTGCCAGCAGTTACAGGACCGACAGGGGGGGCGAGACCCAGTACTTC.

The chain combines TRBV9 with TRBJ2-7, with D perhaps matching TRBD2 (5 bases). The V and J ends lost 3 bases and 7 bases respectively, with 17 bases between them. The CDR3 consists of 14 residues. Germline V gives CDR1 SGDLS, CDR2 YYNGEE. CDR3 protein: CASSANPGLGEQYF. The CDR3 DNA follows: TGTGCCAGCAGCGCCAACCCGGGGTTGGGGGAGCAGTACTTC.

The sample holds a few counts of this clonotype. This chain joins TRBV5-1 and TRBJ2-7, with 10 bases aligning to TRBD2. The trim removed 4 bases at V and 7 bases at J, leaving 8 bases unmatched. Germline assignment: CDR1 SGHRS and CDR2 YFSETQ. The CDR3 length is 14 residues. The CDR3 loop is CASSGLAGVGEQYF. The CDR3 DNA reads as TGCGCCAGCAGCGGTCTAGCGGGAGTGGGTGAGCAGTACTTC.

The rearrangement links TRBV5-6 to TRBJ2-7; D not certain. This CDR3 has 11 residues. Germline values: CDR1 SGHDT, CDR2 YYEEEE. Trimming took off 4 bases at V and 3 bases at J, with 5 bases between the two ends. The DNA of the CDR3 is TGTGCCAGCAGCATCAACTACGAGCAGTACTTC. Protein: CASSINYEQYF.

This clonotype was counted a few times. V and J are TRBV5-1 and TRBJ1-1, with D unresolved. The CDR3 consists of 12 residues. V was cut by 2 bases and J by 5 bases, with 7 bases left in between. Germline CDR1 reads SGHRS; CDR2 reads YFSETQ. CDR3 coding DNA: TGCGCCAGCAGCTTTGCGGATACTGAAGCTTTCTTT. This codes for CASSFADTEAFF.

The rearrangement links TRBV25-1 to TRBJ2-1; D is undetermined. Trimming shortened V by 11 bases and J by 7 bases, and 6 bases separated the two germline ends. The CDR3 is made up of 9 amino acids. Germline V gives CDR1 MGHDK, CDR2 SYGVNS. DNA for the CDR3: TGTGCCGGTGGGAATGAGCAGTTCTTC. Residues: CAGGNEQFF.

V gene TRBV23-1 combines with J gene TRBJ1-1, with 7 nucleotides matching TRBD1. TRBV23-1 carries the ORF label, with uncertain function. The trim removed 4 bases at V and 0 bases at J, leaving 5 bases unmatched. The CDR3 covers 15 residues. The CDR3 sequence: CASSRDRVVNTEAFF. The CDR3 nucleotides are TGCGCCAGCAGTCGCGACAGGGTCGTGAACACTGAAGCTTTCTTT.